This TCR beta chain was recorded in a study of blood T cell repertoires in COVID-19. The assay was immunoSEQ multiplex PCR, and TCRdb's table has in-frame clones only and misses some. Among fewer than 250,000 clones, 84% were seen once, and the ten largest hold nearly 20%. The table lists this clone with a count of one. V lost 0 bases to trimming and J lost 8 bases; unmatched junction nucleotides: 9. CDR3 length equals 15 residues. The V gene's germline CDR1 is LGHDT and CDR2 YNNKEL (reference sequence). This receptor was taken from a man aged 25 to 45 with active or convalescent COVID-19. Sequencing was done on a sample of peripheral blood. This rearrangement joins TRBV3-1 (or the pseudogene TRBV3-2) to TRBJ1-2; TRBD1 matches 7 bases. The CDR3 bases are TGTGCCAGCAGCCAAGAGGAGACAGGGTCGTTCGGCTACACCTTC. It translates to CASSQEETGSFGYTF.